One T cell receptor (beta chain) is described in this entry. Its antigen is as yet unknown. This specimen belongs to a study of shared clonotypes between healthy human individuals. Trimming left V 4 bases short and J 4 bases short, with 20 bases between. The CDR3 spans 16 residues. Looked up from germline, CDR1 is MDHEN and CDR2 is SYDVKM. The donor cohort consisted entirely of Caucasian adults residing in Nashville, Tennessee. In the original analysis: As immunoSEQ supplied junction-only sequences (without quality scores), filtering differed. Measured with immunoSEQ multiplex PCR; TCRdb has only the in-frame clones, and not every one. That table furnishes V, J and clone size, whereas the DNA furnished D and trimming. This table has under 650,000 clones, 90% to 96% appearing once. Study conclusions and caveats: Estimated richness was generally greater in naive than memory subsets.

The chain uses TRBV28 and TRBJ2-7; a weak D match, TRBD1 (6 bases). The sequence was obtained from a woman aged 25 to 39 in good health. Sample: naive CD4+ T cells sorted from blood. As for subset: CD45RA+ positively selected. CDR3 residues: CASSSPAQGQSYEQYF. The CDR3 DNA follows: TGTGCCAGCAGTTCCCCCGCCCAGGGACAATCTTACGAGCAGTACTTC.